This entry concerns a single T cell receptor beta chain. What it recognizes is unknown. The entry originates in a study of T cell responses to AZD1222 COVID-19 vaccine. About the research overall: Pooled in the analysis were second doses at about 4 or about 12 weeks. Study-wide points: AZD1222 recipients seropositive at baseline numbered only six or seven.

V was shortened by 9 bases and J by 0 bases, with 9 bases between the two germline ends. The CDR3 sequence is 13 residues long. From germline, CDR1 is MGHDK and CDR2 SYGVNS. Assay: immunoSEQ multiplex PCR; the TCRdb copy retains only in-frame clones and omits some. In the table there are approximately 120,000 clones, about 90% of which are singletons. Sequencing used peripheral blood, obtained on day 0 of AZD1222 vaccination. The sequence was obtained from an adult in good health. The gene calls are TRBV25-1 and TRBJ1-5, with D possibly matching TRBD1 (5 bases). The DNA for the CDR3 is TGTGCCAGTGGGGGGTATAGCAATCAGCCCCAGCATTTT. It yields the protein CASGGYSNQPQHF.